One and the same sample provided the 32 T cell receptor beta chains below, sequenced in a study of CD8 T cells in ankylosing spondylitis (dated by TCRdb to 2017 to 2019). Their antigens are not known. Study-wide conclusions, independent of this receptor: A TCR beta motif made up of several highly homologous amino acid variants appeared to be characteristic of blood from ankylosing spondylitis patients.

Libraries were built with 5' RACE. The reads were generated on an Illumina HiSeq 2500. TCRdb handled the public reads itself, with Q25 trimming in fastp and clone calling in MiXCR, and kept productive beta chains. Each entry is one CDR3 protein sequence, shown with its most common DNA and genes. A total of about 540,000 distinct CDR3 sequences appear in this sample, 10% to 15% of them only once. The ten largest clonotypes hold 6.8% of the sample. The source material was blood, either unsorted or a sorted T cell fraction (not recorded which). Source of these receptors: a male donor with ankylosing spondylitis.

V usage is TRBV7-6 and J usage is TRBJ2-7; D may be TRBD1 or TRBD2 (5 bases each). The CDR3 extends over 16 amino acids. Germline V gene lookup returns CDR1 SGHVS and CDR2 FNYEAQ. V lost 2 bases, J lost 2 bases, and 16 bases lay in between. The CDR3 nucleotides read TGTGCCAGCAGCTTAACTTTGGGGGACGGGACCTACGAGCAGTACTTC. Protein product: CASSLTLGDGTYEQYF.

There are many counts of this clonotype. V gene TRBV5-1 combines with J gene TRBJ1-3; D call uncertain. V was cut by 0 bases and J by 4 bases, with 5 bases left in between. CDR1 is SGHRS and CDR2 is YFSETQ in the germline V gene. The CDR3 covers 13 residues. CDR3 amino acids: CASSLDQGNTIYF. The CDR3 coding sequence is TGCGCCAGCAGCTTGGACCAAGGAAACACCATATATTTT.

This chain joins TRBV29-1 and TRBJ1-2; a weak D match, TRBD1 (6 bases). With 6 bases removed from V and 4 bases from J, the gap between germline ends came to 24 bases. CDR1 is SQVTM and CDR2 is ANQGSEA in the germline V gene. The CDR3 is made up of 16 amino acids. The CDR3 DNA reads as TGCAGCGTGGACCGAGGGGGGAGACAGGAGGTCTATGGCTACACCTTC. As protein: CSVDRGGRQEVYGYTF.

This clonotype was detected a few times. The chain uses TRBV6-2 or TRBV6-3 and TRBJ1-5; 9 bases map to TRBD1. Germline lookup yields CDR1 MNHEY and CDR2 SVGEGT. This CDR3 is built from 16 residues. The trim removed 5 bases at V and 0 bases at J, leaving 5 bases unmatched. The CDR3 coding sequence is TGTGCCAGCAGTCCCGGGACAGGGCTTAGCAATCAGCCCCAGCATTTT. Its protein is CASSPGTGLSNQPQHF.

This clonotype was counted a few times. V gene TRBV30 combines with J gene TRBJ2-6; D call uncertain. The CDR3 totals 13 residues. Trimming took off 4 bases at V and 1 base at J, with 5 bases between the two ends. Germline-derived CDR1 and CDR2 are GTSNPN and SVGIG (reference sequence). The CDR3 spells CAWNPSGANVLTF. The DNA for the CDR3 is TGTGCCTGGAATCCTTCTGGGGCCAACGTCCTGACTTTC.

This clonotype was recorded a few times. CDR3 amino acids: CASSYSQIPGIEEQFF. In nucleotides, the CDR3 is TGTGCCAGCAGTTACAGTCAGATCCCGGGAATAGAGGAGCAGTTCTTC. This chain links TRBV6-2 or TRBV6-3 with TRBJ2-1; perhaps TRBD2 as D (5 bases). The germline CDR1 and CDR2 sequences are MNHEY and SVGEGT. CDR3 size: 16 residues. The ends were cut back, 2 bases at V and 10 bases at J, with 21 bases in the middle.

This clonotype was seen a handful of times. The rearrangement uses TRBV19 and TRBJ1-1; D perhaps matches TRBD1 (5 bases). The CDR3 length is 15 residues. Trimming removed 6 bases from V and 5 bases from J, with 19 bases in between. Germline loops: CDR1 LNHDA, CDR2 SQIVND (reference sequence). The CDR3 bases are TGTGCCAGTAGAAAAGAACCAGGGACGGGAACTGAAGCTTTCTTT. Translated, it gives CASRKEPGTGTEAFF.

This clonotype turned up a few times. CDR3 DNA sequence: TGCAGTGCTAGAGTGTACCGGGGTCCCCAAGAGACCCAGTACTTC. Its protein is CSARVYRGPQETQYF. This chain uses TRBV20-1 with TRBJ2-5; the D gene is possibly TRBD2 (5 bases). CDR1 is DFQATT and CDR2 is SNEGSKA in the germline V gene (reference sequence). This CDR3 has 15 residues. With 1 base removed from V and 1 base from J, the gap between germline ends came to 13 bases.

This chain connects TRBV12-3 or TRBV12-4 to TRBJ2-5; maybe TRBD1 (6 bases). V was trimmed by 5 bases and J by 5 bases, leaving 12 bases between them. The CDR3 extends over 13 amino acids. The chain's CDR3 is CASSPRGGETQYF. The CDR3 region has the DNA TGTGCCAGCAGTCCCAGGGGTGGGGAGACCCAGTACTTC.

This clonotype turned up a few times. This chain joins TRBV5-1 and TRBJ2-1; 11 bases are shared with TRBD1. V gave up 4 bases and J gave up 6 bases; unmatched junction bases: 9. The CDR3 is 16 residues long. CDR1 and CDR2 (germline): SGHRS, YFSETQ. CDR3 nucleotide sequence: TGCGCCAGCAGCGGCGGGACAGGGGGTCCGGGCAATGAGCAGTTCTTC. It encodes CASSGGTGGPGNEQFF.

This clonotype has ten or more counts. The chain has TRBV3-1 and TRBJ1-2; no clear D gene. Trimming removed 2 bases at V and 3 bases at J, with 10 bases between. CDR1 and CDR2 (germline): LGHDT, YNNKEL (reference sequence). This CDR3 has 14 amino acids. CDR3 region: CASSQLTGDYGYTF. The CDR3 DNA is TGTGCCAGCAGCCAATTGACGGGAGACTATGGCTACACCTTC.

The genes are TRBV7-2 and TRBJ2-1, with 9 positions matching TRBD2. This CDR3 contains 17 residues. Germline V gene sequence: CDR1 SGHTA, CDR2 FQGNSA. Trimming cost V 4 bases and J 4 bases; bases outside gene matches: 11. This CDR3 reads CASSSRVSGRRYNEQFF. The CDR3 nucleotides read TGTGCCAGCAGCTCCAGGGTGAGCGGGAGGCGATACAATGAGCAGTTCTTC.

The chain's CDR3 is CASTRAGTDTQYF. DNA of the CDR3: TGTGCCAGCACTCGGGCAGGGACAGATACGCAGTATTTT. The V gene is TRBV2, the J gene TRBJ2-3; tentative D call: TRBD1 (5 bases). The V end was cut by 7 bases, the J end by 3 bases, with 11 bases between. Germline V CDR1 and CDR2: SNHLY, FYNNEI. The CDR3 extends over 13 amino acids.

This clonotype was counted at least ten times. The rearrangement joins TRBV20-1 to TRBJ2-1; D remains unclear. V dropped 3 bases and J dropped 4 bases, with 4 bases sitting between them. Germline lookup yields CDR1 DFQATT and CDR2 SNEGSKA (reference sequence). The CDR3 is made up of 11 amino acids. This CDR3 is CSARGYNEQFF. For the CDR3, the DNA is TGCAGTGCTAGGGGTTACAATGAGCAGTTCTTC.

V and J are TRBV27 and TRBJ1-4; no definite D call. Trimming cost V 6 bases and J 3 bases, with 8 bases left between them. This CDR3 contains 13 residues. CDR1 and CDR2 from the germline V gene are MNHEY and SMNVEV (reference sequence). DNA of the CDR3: TGTGCCAGCAGCAGAAATCCTAATGAAAAACTGTTTTTT. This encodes CASSRNPNEKLFF.

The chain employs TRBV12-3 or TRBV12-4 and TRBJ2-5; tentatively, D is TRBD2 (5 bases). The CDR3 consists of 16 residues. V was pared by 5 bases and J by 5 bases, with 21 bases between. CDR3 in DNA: TGTGCCAGCAGTCCGTGGGAGAGGGCCGGTCGCGAGACCCAGTACTTC. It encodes CASSPWERAGRETQYF.

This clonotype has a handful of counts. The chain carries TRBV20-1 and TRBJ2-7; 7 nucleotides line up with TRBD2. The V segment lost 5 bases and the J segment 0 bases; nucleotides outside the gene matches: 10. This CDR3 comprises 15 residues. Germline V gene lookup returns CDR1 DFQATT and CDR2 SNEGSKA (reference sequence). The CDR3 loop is CSARETSPDSYEQYF. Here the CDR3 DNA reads TGCAGTGCTCGCGAGACTAGCCCGGACTCCTACGAGCAGTACTTC.

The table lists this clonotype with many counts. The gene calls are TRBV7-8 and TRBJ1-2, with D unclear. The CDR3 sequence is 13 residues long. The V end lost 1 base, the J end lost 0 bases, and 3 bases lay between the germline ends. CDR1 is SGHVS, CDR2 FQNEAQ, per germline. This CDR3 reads CASSLDTNYGYTF. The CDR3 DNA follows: TGTGCCAGCAGCTTAGACACTAACTATGGCTACACCTTC.

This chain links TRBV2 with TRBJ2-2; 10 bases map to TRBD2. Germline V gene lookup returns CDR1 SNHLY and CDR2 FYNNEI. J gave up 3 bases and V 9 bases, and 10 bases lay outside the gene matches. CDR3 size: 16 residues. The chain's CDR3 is CASHRSGGRDTGELFF. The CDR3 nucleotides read TGTGCCAGTCACCGTAGCGGGGGGCGAGACACCGGGGAGCTGTTTTTT.

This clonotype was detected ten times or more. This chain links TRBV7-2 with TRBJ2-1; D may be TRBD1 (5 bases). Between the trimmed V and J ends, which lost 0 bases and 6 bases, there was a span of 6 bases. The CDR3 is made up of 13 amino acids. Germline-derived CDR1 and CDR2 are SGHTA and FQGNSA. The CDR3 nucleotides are TGTGCCAGCAGCTTAGCCAGGGCCAATGAGCAGTTCTTC. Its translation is CASSLARANEQFF. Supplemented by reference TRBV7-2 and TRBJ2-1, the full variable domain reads GAGVSQSPSNKVTEKGKDVELRCDPISGHTALYWYRQSLGQGLEFLIYFQGNSAPDKSGLPSDRFSAERTGGSVSTLTIQRTQQEDSAVYLCASSLARANEQFFGPGTRLTVL.

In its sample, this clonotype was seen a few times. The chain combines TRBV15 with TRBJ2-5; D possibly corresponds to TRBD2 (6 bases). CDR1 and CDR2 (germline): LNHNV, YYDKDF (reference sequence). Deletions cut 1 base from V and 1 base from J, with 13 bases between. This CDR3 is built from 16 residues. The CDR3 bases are TGTGCCACCAGCAGAGTTGGGAGGTCGGGCCAAGAGACCCAGTACTTC. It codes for CATSRVGRSGQETQYF.

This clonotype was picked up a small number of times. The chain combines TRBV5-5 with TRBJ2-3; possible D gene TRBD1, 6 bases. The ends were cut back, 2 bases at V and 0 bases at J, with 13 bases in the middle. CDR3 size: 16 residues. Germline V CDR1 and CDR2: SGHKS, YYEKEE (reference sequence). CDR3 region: CASSFSPGVSTDTQYF. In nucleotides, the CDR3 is TGTGCCAGCAGCTTTTCTCCAGGGGTTAGCACAGATACGCAGTATTTT.

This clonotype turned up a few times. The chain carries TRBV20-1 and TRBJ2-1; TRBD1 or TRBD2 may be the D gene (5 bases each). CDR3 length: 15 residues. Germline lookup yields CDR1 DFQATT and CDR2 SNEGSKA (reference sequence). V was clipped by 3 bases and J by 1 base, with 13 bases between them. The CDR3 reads CSASDPGRSYNEQFF. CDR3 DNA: TGCAGTGCTAGTGATCCGGGACGGTCCTACAATGAGCAGTTCTTC.

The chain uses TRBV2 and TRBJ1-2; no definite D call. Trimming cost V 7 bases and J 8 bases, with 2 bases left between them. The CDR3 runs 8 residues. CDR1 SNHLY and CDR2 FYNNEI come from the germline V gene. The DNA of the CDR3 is TGTGCCAGCAACGGCTACACCTTC. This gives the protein CASNGYTF.

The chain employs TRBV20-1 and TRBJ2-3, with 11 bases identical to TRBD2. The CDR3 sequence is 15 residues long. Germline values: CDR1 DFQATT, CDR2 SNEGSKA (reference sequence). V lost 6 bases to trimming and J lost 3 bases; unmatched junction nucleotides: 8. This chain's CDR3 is CSAARLAGPTDTQYF. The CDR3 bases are TGCAGTGCCGCGCGACTAGCGGGGCCGACAGATACGCAGTATTTT.

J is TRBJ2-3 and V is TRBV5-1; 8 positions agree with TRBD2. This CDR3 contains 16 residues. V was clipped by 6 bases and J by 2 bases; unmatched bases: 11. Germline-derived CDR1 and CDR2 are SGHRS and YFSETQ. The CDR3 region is CASTLVVSGNTDTQYF. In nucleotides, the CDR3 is TGCGCCAGCACTCTGGTGGTTAGCGGGAACACAGATACGCAGTATTTT.

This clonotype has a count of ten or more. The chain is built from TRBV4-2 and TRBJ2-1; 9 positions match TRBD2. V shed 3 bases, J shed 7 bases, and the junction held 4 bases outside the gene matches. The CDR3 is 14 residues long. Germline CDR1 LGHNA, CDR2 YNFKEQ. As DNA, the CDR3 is TGTGCCAGCAGCCAGGCTAGCGGGATAAATGAGCAGTTCTTC. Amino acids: CASSQASGINEQFF.

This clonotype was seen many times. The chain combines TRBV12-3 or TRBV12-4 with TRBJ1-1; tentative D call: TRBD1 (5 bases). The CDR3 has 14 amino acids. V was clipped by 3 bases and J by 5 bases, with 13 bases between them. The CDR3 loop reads CASSFREGWTEAFF. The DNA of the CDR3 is TGTGCCAGCAGTTTCAGGGAGGGATGGACTGAAGCTTTCTTT.

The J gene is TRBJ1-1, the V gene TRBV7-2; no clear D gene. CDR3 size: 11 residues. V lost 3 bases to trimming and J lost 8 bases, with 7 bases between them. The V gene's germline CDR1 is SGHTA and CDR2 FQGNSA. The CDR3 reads CASSFWEEAFF. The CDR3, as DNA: TGTGCCAGCAGCTTCTGGGAGGAAGCTTTCTTT.

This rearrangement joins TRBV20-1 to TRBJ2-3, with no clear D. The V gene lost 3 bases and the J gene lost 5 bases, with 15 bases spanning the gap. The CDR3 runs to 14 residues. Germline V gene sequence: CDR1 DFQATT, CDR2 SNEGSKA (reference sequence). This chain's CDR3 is CSASSSDSRDTQYF. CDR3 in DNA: TGCAGTGCTAGTTCCTCCGACTCGAGAGATACGCAGTATTTT.

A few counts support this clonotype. CDR3 bases: TGTGCCAGCAGTCCCGGGAGTAGGCCCAGCGGGGAGCTGTTTTTT. It codes for CASSPGSRPSGELFF. The chain couples TRBV27 to TRBJ2-2; maybe TRBD2 (6 bases). The CDR3 runs 15 residues. The V end was cut by 5 bases, the J end by 7 bases, with 17 bases between. Germline V gene data show CDR1 as MNHEY and CDR2 as SMNVEV (reference sequence).

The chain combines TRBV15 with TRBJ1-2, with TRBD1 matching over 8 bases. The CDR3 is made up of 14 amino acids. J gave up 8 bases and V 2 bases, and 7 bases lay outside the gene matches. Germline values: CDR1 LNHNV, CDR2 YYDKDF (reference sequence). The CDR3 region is CATSRSSGGAGYTF. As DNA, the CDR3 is TGTGCCACCAGCAGATCTTCAGGGGGCGCGGGCTACACCTTC.